Described below is a single T cell receptor beta chain sequence and its context. This entry belongs to a study of T cell changes during pregnancy in multiple sclerosis. Method: immunoSEQ multiplex PCR; TCRdb's copy keeps in-frame clones and lacks some. The data contain some 100,000 clones, more than 85% of them singletons. Losses at the gene ends were 5 bases for V and 2 bases for J; bases not matched to a gene: 10. Germline V CDR1 and CDR2: SGHDN, FVKESK. The CDR3 runs 17 residues. This sequence joins TRBV14 and TRBJ2-3; TRBD2 matches at 10 bases. The origin of this receptor is a female donor with multiple sclerosis, enrolled in a pregnancy study. The sequencing here drew on peripheral blood, taken in the second trimester of pregnancy. CDR3 region: CASSDLAGVEYTDTQYF. CDR3 coding DNA: TGTGCCAGCAGCGATCTAGCGGGAGTAGAATACACAGATACGCAGTATTTT.